This TCR beta chain was profiled in a study of CD8+ T cells in alopecia areata (dated by TCRdb to the late 2010s). About the investigation overall: The treated patients took part in an open-label pilot trial in which moderate-to-severe alopecia areata was treated with oral tofacitinib at 5 to 10 mg twice daily. Patients received tofacitinib for 6 to 18 months and were then followed off drug for 6 months to check for delayed response and recurrence. High-throughput TCRbeta sequencing was used to examine T cell clonal expansion in alopecia areata in both the C3H/HeJ mouse model and human patients. On the human side, TCRbeta sequencing was run on scalp tissue and on sorted CD4+ and CD8+ peripheral blood T cells from healthy controls and from alopecia areata patients with either patchy or totalis/universalis disease. Tofacitinib-treated patients had biopsies at baseline and at 4 and 24 weeks of treatment, with a later scalp biopsy in several patients. Scalp clonality was compared across normal scalp (n=4), patchy alopecia areata scalp (n=8), and alopecia totalis/universalis scalp (n=8). RNA was extracted with the PAXgene miRNA kit for fixed scalp, the miRNeasy kit for PBMCs, and the RNeasy kit for mouse skin. TCRbeta CDR3 regions were amplified by immunoSEQ multiplex PCR using 35 Vbeta forward and 13 Jbeta reverse primers.

General findings and caveats noted by the study authors: Unlike mouse skin, which is dominated by gammadelta T cells, normal human skin has resident alphabeta T cells that are also sequenced, and this complicates analysis of the scalp TCR repertoire. Compared with mice, TCR sequences shared between patients were less clear, possibly partly because of HLA diversity across the patient population. Compared with normal scalp, lesional scalp, particularly in alopecia totalis/universalis, had higher clonality and more expanded CD8+ clones, which suggests antigenic drive.

What this sample's time point label stands for: baseline before oral tofacitinib. From alopecia areata patients, peripheral blood was collected along with lesional scalp punch biopsies. PBMCs were isolated by density centrifugation and stained for CD3, CD4 and CD8, after which CD4+ and CD8+ T cells were sorted on a FACSAria. Receptors were amplified or captured by the immunoSEQ multiplex PCR assay. RNA was extracted from all samples and reverse transcribed into cDNA, which served as template for TCR sequencing. First-strand cDNA was synthesized using SuperScript III with a 2:1 mix of oligo-dT and random hexamers. A synthetic immune receptor repertoire was used to measure amplification bias, and any remaining bias was corrected computationally. Turning to the authors' computational methods: Raw reads were preprocessed for error removal, and CDR3 was defined according to IMGT conventions as running from the conserved cysteine to phenylalanine. Clonality was calculated as 1 minus Shannon entropy normalized by log2 of the number of productive unique TCRs. Scalp TCRbeta sequences were cross-referenced with sorted blood CD4 and CD8 repertoires so that the CD4 or CD8 identity of scalp clones could be inferred. The clones in this table, taken by TCRdb from immuneACCESS, are in-frame only. Not every clone is retained; where verified, under half of the shortfall comes from an unresolved V gene, and the cause of the rest is unknown. V and J calls and clone size are those listed in that table; D and trimming were worked out from the DNA. Here the sample has roughly 75,000 clones; roughly 61% occur a single time. The ten largest clones add up to approximately 19% of the sample.

Note on this clone: Its antigen remains unidentified. The record has no base qualities; no much larger clone is one base away.

Including cysteine and phenylalanine, the CDR3 has 13 amino acids. The DNA shown is the 39-base CDR3, in frame from base 1. Reading the germline V gene gives CDR1 SQVTM and CDR2 ANQGSEA. Trimming removed 2 bases from V and 3 bases from J, leaving 10 bases between the germline ends. The rearrangement joined TRBV29-1 to TRBJ2-5, and the D gene may be TRBD1, 5 bases matching. The receptor's source is a human donor with alopecia areata. The sample was CD8+ T cells sorted from blood, taken at week 0. This receptor carries the CDR3 CSVEYGREETQYF. The DNA reads TGCAGCGTTGAATATGGCAGGGAAGAGACCCAGTACTTC.